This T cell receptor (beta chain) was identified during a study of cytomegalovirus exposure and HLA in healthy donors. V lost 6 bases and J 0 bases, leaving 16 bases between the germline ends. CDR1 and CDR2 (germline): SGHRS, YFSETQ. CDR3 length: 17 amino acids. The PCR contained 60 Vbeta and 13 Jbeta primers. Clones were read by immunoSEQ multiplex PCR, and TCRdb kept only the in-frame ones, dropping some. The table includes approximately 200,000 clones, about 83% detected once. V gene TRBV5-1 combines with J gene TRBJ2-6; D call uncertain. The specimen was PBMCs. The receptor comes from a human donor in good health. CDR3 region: CASNLGTVRSGANVLTF. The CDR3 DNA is TGCGCCAGCAACCTTGGAACAGTCCGCTCTGGGGCCAACGTCCTGACTTTC.